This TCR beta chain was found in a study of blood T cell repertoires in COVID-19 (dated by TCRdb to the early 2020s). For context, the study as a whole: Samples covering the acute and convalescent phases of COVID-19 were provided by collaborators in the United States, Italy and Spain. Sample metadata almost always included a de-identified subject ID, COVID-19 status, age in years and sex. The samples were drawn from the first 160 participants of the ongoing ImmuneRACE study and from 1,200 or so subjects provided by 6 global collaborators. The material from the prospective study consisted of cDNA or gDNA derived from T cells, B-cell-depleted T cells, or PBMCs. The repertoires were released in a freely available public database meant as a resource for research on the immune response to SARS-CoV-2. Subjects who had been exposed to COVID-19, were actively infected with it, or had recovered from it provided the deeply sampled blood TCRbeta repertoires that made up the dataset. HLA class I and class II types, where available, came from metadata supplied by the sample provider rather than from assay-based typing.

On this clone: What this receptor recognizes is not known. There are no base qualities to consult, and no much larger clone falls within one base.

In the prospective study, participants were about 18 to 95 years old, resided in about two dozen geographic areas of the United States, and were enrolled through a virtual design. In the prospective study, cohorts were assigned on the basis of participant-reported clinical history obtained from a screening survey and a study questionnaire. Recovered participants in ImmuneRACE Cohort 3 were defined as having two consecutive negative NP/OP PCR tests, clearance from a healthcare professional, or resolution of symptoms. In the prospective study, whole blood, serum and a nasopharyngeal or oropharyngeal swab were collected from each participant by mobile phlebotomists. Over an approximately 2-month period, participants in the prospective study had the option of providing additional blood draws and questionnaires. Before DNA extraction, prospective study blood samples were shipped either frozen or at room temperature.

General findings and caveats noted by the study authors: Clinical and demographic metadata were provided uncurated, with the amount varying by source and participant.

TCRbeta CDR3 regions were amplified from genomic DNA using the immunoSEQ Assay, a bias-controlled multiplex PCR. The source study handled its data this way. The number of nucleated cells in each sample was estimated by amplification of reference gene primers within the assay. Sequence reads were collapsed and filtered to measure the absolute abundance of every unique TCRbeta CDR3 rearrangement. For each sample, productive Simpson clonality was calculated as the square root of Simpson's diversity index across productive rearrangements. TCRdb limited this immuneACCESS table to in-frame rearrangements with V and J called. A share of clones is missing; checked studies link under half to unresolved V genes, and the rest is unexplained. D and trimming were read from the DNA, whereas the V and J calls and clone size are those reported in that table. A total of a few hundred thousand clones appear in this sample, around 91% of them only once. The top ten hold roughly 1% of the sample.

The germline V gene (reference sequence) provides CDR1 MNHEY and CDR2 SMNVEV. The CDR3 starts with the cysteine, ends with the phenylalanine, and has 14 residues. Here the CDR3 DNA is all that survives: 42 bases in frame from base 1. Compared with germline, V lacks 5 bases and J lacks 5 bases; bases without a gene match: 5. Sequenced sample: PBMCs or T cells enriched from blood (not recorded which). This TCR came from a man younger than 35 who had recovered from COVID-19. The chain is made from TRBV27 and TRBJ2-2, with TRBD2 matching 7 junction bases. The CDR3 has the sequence CASSPGGGTGELFF. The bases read TGTGCCAGCAGTCCTGGGGGGGGGACCGGGGAGCTGTTTTTT.